This T cell receptor (beta chain) is drawn from a study of blood T cell repertoires in COVID-19. TCRdb keeps only in-frame clones here, not all; method: immunoSEQ multiplex PCR. The repertoire holds roughly 180,000 clones, with over 70% as singletons. This clone showed up just once. The V gene lost 1 base and the J gene lost 8 bases, with 18 bases spanning the gap. Looked up from germline, CDR1 is SGHVS and CDR2 is FNYEAQ. This CDR3 is built from 16 residues. Cohorts were determined from participant-reported clinical history. Sequencing input: PBMCs or T cells enriched from blood (not recorded which). This receptor was identified in a woman between 35 and 50 years old with acute COVID-19. The chain has TRBV7-6 and TRBJ2-1, with D possibly matching TRBD2 (6 bases). This CDR3 reads CASSLDGGGAWDEQFF. In DNA, the CDR3 is TGTGCCAGCAGCTTAGACGGCGGAGGGGCTTGGGATGAGCAGTTCTTC.